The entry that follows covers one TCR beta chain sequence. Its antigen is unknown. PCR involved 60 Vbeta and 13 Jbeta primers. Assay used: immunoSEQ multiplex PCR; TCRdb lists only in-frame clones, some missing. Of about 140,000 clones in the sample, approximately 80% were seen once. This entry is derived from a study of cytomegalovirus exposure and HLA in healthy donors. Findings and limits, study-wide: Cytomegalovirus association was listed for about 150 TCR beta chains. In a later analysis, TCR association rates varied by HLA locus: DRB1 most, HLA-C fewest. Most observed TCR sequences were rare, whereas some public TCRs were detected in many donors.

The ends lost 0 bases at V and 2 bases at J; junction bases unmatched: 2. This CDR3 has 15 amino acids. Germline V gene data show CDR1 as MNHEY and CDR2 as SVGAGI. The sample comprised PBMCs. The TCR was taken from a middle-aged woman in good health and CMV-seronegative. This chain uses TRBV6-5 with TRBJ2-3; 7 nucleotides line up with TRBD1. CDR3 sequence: CASSYSRGLTDTQYF. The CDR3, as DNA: TGTGCCAGCAGTTACTCAAGGGGGCTCACAGATACGCAGTATTTT.